The 30 T cell receptor beta chains below all came from one sample that was sequenced in a study of shared clonotypes between healthy human individuals (dated by TCRdb to about 2020). The library was generated by the immunoSEQ multiplex PCR assay. Imported from immuneACCESS, the table was reduced by TCRdb to in-frame sequences with V and J called. These copies leave out some clones; in studies compared against another copy, an unresolved V gene accounts for under half, and the cause of the remainder is not known. The sample table contains some 2,100,000 clones; only one count was recorded for approximately 95% of them. The ten largest clonotypes hold around 0.13% of the sample. The material sequenced was naive CD4+ T cells sorted from blood. The cell subset or site label of this sample denotes: CD45RA+ positively selected. Source of these receptors: a young man in good health.

This clone appeared a single time. The chain recombines TRBV18 with TRBJ2-7; D is possibly TRBD2 (6 bases). CDR1 is KGHSH and CDR2 is LQKENI in the germline V gene. Trimming removed 3 bases from V and 5 bases from J, with 11 bases in between. This CDR3 comprises 13 residues. CDR3 in DNA: TGTGCCAGCTCACCGGGGGTAGCGGACGAGCAGTACTTC. It encodes CASSPGVADEQYF.

The CDR3 spells CARGGLAGGGELFF. The CDR3 DNA sequence: TGTGCCCGCGGAGGGTTGGCGGGAGGAGGGGAGCTGTTTTTT. This rearrangement joins TRBV30 to TRBJ2-2; 8 nucleotides match TRBD2. The ends lost 8 bases at V and 8 bases at J; junction bases unmatched: 13. The CDR3 is made up of 14 amino acids. The germline V gene has CDR1 GTSNPN and CDR2 SVGIG (reference sequence). Complete variable domain (other parts from reference TRBV30 and TRBJ2-2): SQTIHQWPATLVQPVGSPLSLECTVEGTSNPNLYWYRQAAGRGLQLLFYSVGIGQISSEVPQNLSASRPQDRQFILSSKKLLLSDSGFYLCARGGLAGGGELFFGEGSRLTVL.

V and J are TRBV9 and TRBJ2-3, with TRBD2 identical over 11 bases. CDR3 length: 16 amino acids. Germline V gene data show CDR1 as SGDLS and CDR2 as YYNGEE. Trimming cost V 4 bases and J 4 bases; bases outside gene matches: 8. CDR3 sequence (DNA): TGTGCCAGCAGCACCCAAATAGCGGGAGGGGCAGATACGCAGTATTTT. Encoded protein: CASSTQIAGGADTQYF.

CDR3 region: CASSGRPGTGELFF. In DNA form, the CDR3 reads TGTGCCAGCAGTGGGAGACCCGGAACCGGGGAGCTGTTTTTT. The chain employs TRBV6-4 and TRBJ2-2; D is uncertain. Trimming pared 4 bases from V and 5 bases from J, leaving 11 bases between. CDR1 and CDR2 (germline): MRHNA, SNTAGT. The CDR3 runs 14 residues.

This clone has just one count. One end of the junction varies from germline; a read error may be responsible. This chain links TRBV7-7 with TRBJ1-6; 7 bases line up with TRBD1. Germline CDR1 reads SSHAT; CDR2 reads FNYEAQ (reference sequence). CDR3 length: 18 amino acids. CDR3 sequence (DNA): TGTGCTAGCAGCTTAGAGGATGACCCCGGGACAGTGGTATCACCCCTCCACTTT. Translated, it gives CASSLEDDPGTVVSPLHF.

CDR3 DNA sequence: TGTGCCAGCAGTGAGAATAAATGGGTAACGGGTAATGAGCAGTTCTTC. Amino acids: CASSENKWVTGNEQFF. The chain combines TRBV6-1 with TRBJ2-1; D is undetermined. The V gene lost 3 bases and the J gene lost 7 bases, with 19 bases spanning the gap. The CDR3 spans 16 residues. Germline CDR1 is MNHNS and CDR2 is SASEGT.

This chain joins TRBV2 and TRBJ2-3; 8 bases map to TRBD2. This CDR3 comprises 14 residues. V was pared by 5 bases and J by 4 bases, with 5 bases of the junction left unmatched. Germline V gene sequence: CDR1 SNHLY, CDR2 FYNNEI. The CDR3 is CASSPGLGSDTQYF. For the CDR3, the DNA is TGTGCCAGCAGTCCGGGACTAGGGTCAGATACGCAGTATTTT.

This clone was counted once. The chain links TRBV4-3 to TRBJ2-7; possible D gene TRBD2, 5 bases. CDR1 and CDR2 (germline): LGHNA, YSLEER. This CDR3 region has 16 residues. V was pared by 0 bases and J by 0 bases, with 12 bases between. The CDR3 reads CASSQDLREISYEQYF. The CDR3 DNA reads as TGCGCCAGCAGCCAAGATCTTCGGGAAATCTCCTACGAGCAGTACTTC.

The V gene is TRBV5-1, the J gene TRBJ2-5; D tentatively fits TRBD1 or TRBD2 (6 bases each). Looked up from germline, CDR1 is SGHRS and CDR2 is YFSETQ. Trimming cost V 4 bases and J 1 base, with 14 bases left between them. The CDR3 contains 15 residues. CDR3 sequence (DNA): TGCGCCAGCAGCGGGGGCGGGGTCACCCAAGAGACCCAGTACTTC. Its protein is CASSGGGVTQETQYF.

The chain couples TRBV19 to TRBJ2-1; TRBD2 matches at 8 bases. The trim removed 5 bases at V and 9 bases at J, leaving 12 bases unmatched. Germline V CDR1 and CDR2: LNHDA, SQIVND (reference sequence). CDR3 size: 15 residues. The CDR3 DNA reads TGTGCCAGTAGTTCGTCCAGGACTAGCTTTCGTGAGCAGTTCTTC. Its translation: CASSSSRTSFREQFF.

The chain joins TRBV6-1 to TRBJ2-7; 9 bases line up with TRBD1. The germline V gene has CDR1 MNHNS and CDR2 SASEGT. The ends lost 5 bases at V and 7 bases at J; junction bases unmatched: 12. This CDR3 has 15 amino acids. The CDR3 is CASSPRDRESREQYF. CDR3 DNA sequence: TGTGCCAGCAGTCCCCGGGACAGGGAAAGTCGGGAGCAGTACTTC.

This clone has a single count. This chain links TRBV30 with TRBJ2-5, with 9 nucleotides matching TRBD1. This CDR3 comprises 16 residues. Germline V lookup: CDR1 GTSNPN, CDR2 SVGIG (reference sequence). Losses at the gene ends were 1 base for V and 1 base for J; bases not matched to a gene: 7. CDR3 region: CAWSAGQGWTQETQYF. The CDR3 DNA follows: TGTGCCTGGAGTGCTGGACAGGGGTGGACCCAAGAGACCCAGTACTTC.

The chain links TRBV7-3 to TRBJ2-2; tentatively, D is TRBD1 (5 bases). Germline V gene sequence: CDR1 SGHTA, CDR2 FQGTGA. V gave up 5 bases and J gave up 0 bases, with 10 bases separating them. CDR3 size: 15 residues. CDR3 sequence: CASSPDTPNTGELFF. CDR3 sequence (DNA): TGTGCCAGCAGCCCGGACACCCCGAACACCGGGGAGCTGTTTTTT.

Points on this clone: The sample holds other DNA sequences that translate to the same CDR3. The rearrangement joins TRBV5-1 to TRBJ2-7; D unclear. The CDR3 is 11 residues long. Between the trimmed V and J ends, which lost 0 bases and 7 bases, there was a span of 5 bases. Per the germline V gene, CDR1 is SGHRS and CDR2 is YFSETQ. The CDR3 region is CASSLGEEQYF. In DNA, the CDR3 is TGCGCCAGCAGCTTGGGCGAAGAGCAGTACTTC. Based on the CDR3 plus reference TRBV5-1 and TRBJ2-7, the full variable domain is KAGVTQTPRYLIKTRGQQVTLSCSPISGHRSVSWYQQTPGQGLQFLFEYFSETQRNKGNFPGRFSGRQFSNSRSEMNVSTLELGDSALYLCASSLGEEQYFGPGTRLTVT.

V is TRBV9 and J is TRBJ2-3, with TRBD2 matching 9 bases. Losses at the gene ends were 4 bases for V and 0 bases for J; bases not matched to a gene: 3. Looked up from germline, CDR1 is SGDLS and CDR2 is YYNGEE. The length of the CDR3 is 15 residues. The CDR3 region has the DNA TGTGCCAGCAGCATTACTAGCGGGAGCACAGATACGCAGTATTTT. Its protein is CASSITSGSTDTQYF.

The rearrangement links TRBV7-2 to TRBJ2-4; the match to TRBD1 covers 7 bases. CDR1 is SGHTA, CDR2 FQGNSA, per germline. The CDR3 contains 16 residues. After removal of 3 bases from V and 7 bases from J, the junction contained 12 bases not matched to a gene. In DNA form, the CDR3 reads TGTGCCAGCAGCTTTTTTATAGCTCCGGGACAGAACATTCAGTACTTC. Translation gives CASSFFIAPGQNIQYF.

The chain carries TRBV11-3 and TRBJ2-2, with D possibly being TRBD2 (5 bases). CDR1 is SGHNT and CDR2 is YENEEA in the germline V gene. The CDR3 runs 14 residues. V was trimmed by 4 bases and J by 5 bases, leaving 11 bases between them. This chain's CDR3 is CASSSKRLTGELFF. CDR3 DNA sequence: TGTGCCAGCAGCTCAAAGCGGTTAACCGGGGAGCTGTTTTTT.

J is TRBJ1-1 and V is TRBV11-2; no definite D call. This CDR3 spans 13 amino acids. The germline V gene has CDR1 SGHAT and CDR2 FQNNGV. V dropped 3 bases and J dropped 6 bases, with 11 bases sitting between them. The CDR3 region is CASSFFGSAEAFF. The CDR3 region has the DNA TGTGCCAGCAGCTTCTTTGGGAGCGCTGAAGCTTTCTTT.

This clone was seen only once. Distinct nucleotide sequences in the sample also encode this CDR3. The rearrangement links TRBV9 to TRBJ1-1; weak D call: TRBD1 (6 bases). This CDR3 is built from 14 residues. Germline CDR1 is SGDLS and CDR2 is YYNGEE. Between the trimmed V and J ends, which lost 2 bases and 3 bases, there was a span of 11 bases. In DNA, the CDR3 is TGTGCCAGCAGCGTCTTAGGGGGGGACACTGAAGCTTTCTTT. This translates into CASSVLGGDTEAFF.

This clone was counted between two and nine times. The V call is TRBV4-3, the J call TRBJ1-2; D is unclear. Trimming removed 0 bases from V and 11 bases from J, with 13 bases in between. The CDR3 contains 13 residues. CDR1 is LGHNA and CDR2 is YSLEER in the germline V gene. This CDR3 reads CASSQDLLTGYTF. The CDR3 bases are TGCGCCAGCAGCCAAGACCTGTTAACTGGGTACACCTTC.

This chain joins TRBV7-6 and TRBJ2-1; perhaps D is TRBD1 or TRBD2 (5 bases each). Germline CDR1 reads SGHVS; CDR2 reads FNYEAQ. V was shortened by 3 bases and J by 9 bases, with 18 bases between the two germline ends. The CDR3 runs to 15 residues. CDR3 residues: CASSFSEGRGIEQFF. As DNA, the CDR3 is TGTGCCAGCAGCTTTAGCGAGGGCCGGGGCATTGAGCAGTTCTTC.

The J gene is TRBJ1-6, the V gene TRBV7-9; D is possibly TRBD1 (5 bases). Germline-derived CDR1 and CDR2 are SEHNR and FQNEAQ (reference sequence). The CDR3 runs to 16 residues. V was cut by 5 bases and J by 7 bases, with 18 bases left in between. DNA of the CDR3: TGTGCCAGCAGCGAGGTGGGACGAAATACGAATTCACCCCTCCACTTT. Translated: CASSEVGRNTNSPLHF.

This chain joins TRBV6-1 and TRBJ2-7; possible D gene TRBD1, 6 bases. Trimming took 5 bases from V and 4 from J, leaving 18 bases between them. Germline-derived CDR1 and CDR2 are MNHNS and SASEGT. The CDR3 has 15 residues. CDR3 amino acids: CASSRGRDIPYEQYF. Written as DNA, the CDR3 is TGTGCCAGCAGTAGGGGCCGGGACATACCGTACGAGCAGTACTTC.

The chain joins TRBV27 to TRBJ1-4; no reliable D call. Deletions cut 4 bases from V and 4 bases from J, with 10 bases between. Germline V lookup: CDR1 MNHEY, CDR2 SMNVEV (reference sequence). The CDR3 length is 14 residues. The CDR3 spells CASSSSRGNEKLFF. The CDR3 DNA sequence: TGTGCCAGCAGTTCCTCCCGGGGTAATGAAAAACTGTTTTTT.

V usage is TRBV28 and J usage is TRBJ2-7, with 9 bases aligning to TRBD2. The germline V gene encodes CDR1 MDHEN and CDR2 SYDVKM. The length of the CDR3 is 15 residues. Trimming cost V 8 bases and J 1 base; bases outside gene matches: 9. CDR3 in DNA: TGTGCCAGCCACCCCACTAGCGGGCTATCCTACGAGCAGTACTTC. Residues: CASHPTSGLSYEQYF. Full variable domain (missing parts from reference TRBV28 and TRBJ2-7): DVKVTQSSRYLVKRTGEKVFLECVQDMDHENMFWYRQDPGLGLRLIYFSYDVKMKEKGDIPEGYSVSREKKERFSLILESASTNQTSMYLCASHPTSGLSYEQYFGPGTRLTVT.

To note about this clone: Other DNA sequences within the sample encode an identical CDR3. The genes are TRBV5-1 and TRBJ2-3; D gene ambiguous. Germline loops: CDR1 SGHRS, CDR2 YFSETQ. Trimming shortened V by 0 bases and J by 2 bases, and 7 bases separated the two germline ends. This CDR3 spans 14 amino acids. In DNA, the CDR3 is TGCGCCAGCAGCTTGGGAGAGGTCACAGATACGCAGTATTTT. Protein product: CASSLGEVTDTQYF.

In this sample, this clone turned up once. The chain uses TRBV5-1 and TRBJ2-1, with 9 bases lining up with TRBD1. Losses at the gene ends were 4 bases for V and 8 bases for J; bases not matched to a gene: 10. Germline values: CDR1 SGHRS, CDR2 YFSETQ. There are 15 residues in the CDR3. This chain's CDR3 is CASSLGQGSLDEQFF. In DNA form, the CDR3 reads TGCGCCAGCAGCCTGGGACAGGGTTCGCTCGATGAGCAGTTCTTC.

This rearrangement joins TRBV4-1 to TRBJ1-3, with D unclear. Germline values: CDR1 MGHRA, CDR2 YSYEKL. The CDR3 extends over 13 amino acids. Trimming removed 0 bases at V and 8 bases at J, with 8 bases between. This CDR3 is CASSQDPLDTIYF. CDR3 coding DNA: TGCGCCAGCAGCCAAGATCCTTTAGACACCATATATTTT.

The chain couples TRBV5-4 to TRBJ1-6; D gene uncertain. The length of the CDR3 is 15 residues. Germline CDR1 SGHNT, CDR2 YYREEE (reference sequence). Deletions cut 4 bases from V and 3 bases from J, with 11 bases between. The DNA for the CDR3 is TGTGCCAGCAGCGATCAGACATTCTATAATTCACCCCTCCACTTT. Amino acids: CASSDQTFYNSPLHF.

V usage is TRBV27 and J usage is TRBJ1-4, with 8 bases that match TRBD1. J lost 4 bases, V lost 6 bases, and 7 bases had no gene match. Germline CDR1 MNHEY, CDR2 SMNVEV (reference sequence). This CDR3 contains 15 residues. In DNA, the CDR3 is TGTGCCAGCAGCCTAGGGACAGGCCGTAATGAAAAACTGTTTTTT. Translated: CASSLGTGRNEKLFF. The full variable domain, rest sourced from reference TRBV27 and TRBJ1-4, is EAQVTQNPRYLITVTGKKLTVTCSQNMNHEYMSWYRQDPGLGLRQIYYSMNVEVTDKGDVPEGYKVSRKEKRNFPLILESPSPNQTSLYFCASSLGTGRNEKLFFGSGTQLSVL.